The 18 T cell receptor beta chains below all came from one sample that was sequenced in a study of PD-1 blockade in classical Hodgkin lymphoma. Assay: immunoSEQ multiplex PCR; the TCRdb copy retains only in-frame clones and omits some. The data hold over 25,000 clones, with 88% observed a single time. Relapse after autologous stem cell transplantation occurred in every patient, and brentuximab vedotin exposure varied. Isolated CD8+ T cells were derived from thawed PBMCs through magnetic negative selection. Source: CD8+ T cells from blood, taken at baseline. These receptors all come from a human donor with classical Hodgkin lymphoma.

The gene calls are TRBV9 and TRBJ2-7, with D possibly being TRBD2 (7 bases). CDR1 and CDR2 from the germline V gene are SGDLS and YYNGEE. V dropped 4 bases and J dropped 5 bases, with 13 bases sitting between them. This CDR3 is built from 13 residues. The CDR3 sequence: CASSLGGGDEQYF. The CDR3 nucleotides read TGTGCCAGCAGCTTAGGGGGAGGGGACGAGCAGTACTTC.

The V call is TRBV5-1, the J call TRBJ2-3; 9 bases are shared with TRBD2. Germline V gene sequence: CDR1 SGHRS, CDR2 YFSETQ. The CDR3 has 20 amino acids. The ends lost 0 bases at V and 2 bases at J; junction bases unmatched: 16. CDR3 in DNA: TGCGCCAGCAGCTTGGAAGGCGGGAGGGCCCTTGCACGGCTCACAGATACGCAGTATTTT. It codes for CASSLEGGRALARLTDTQYF.

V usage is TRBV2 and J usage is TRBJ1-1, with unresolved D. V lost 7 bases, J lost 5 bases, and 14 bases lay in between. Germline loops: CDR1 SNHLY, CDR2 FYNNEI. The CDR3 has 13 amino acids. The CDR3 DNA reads TGTGCCAGCAAAGAGGGTGTGACGACTGAAGCTTTCTTT. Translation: CASKEGVTTEAFF.

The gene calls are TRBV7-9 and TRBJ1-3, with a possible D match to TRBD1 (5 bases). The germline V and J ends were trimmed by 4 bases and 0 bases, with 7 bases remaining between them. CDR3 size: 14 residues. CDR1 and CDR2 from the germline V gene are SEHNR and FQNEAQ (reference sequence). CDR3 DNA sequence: TGTGCCAGCAGCTACACAGGCTCTGGAAACACCATATATTTT. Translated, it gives CASSYTGSGNTIYF.

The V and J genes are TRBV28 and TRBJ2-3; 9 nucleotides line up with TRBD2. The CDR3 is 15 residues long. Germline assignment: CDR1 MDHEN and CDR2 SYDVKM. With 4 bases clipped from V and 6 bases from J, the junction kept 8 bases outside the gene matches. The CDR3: CASSWIGGGVDTQYF. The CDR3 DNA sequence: TGTGCCAGCAGTTGGATTGGCGGGGGGGTGGATACGCAGTATTTT.

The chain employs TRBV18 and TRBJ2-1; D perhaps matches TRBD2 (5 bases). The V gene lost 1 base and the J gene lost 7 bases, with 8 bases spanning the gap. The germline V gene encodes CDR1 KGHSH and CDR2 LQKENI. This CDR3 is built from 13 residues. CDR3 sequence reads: CASSPLGGNEQFF. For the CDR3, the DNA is TGTGCCAGCTCACCACTGGGCGGGAATGAGCAGTTCTTC.

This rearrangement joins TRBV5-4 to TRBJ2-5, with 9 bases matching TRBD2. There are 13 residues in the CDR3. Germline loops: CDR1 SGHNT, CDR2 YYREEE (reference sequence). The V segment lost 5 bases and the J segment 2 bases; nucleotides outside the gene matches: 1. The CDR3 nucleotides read TGTGCCAGCAGGACTAGCGGACAAGAGACCCAGTACTTC. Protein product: CASRTSGQETQYF.

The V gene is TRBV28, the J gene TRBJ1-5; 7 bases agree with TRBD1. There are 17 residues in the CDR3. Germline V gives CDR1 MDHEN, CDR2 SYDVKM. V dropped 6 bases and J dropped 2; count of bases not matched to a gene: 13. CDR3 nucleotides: TGTGCCAGCAGGCCAATAGGTAACAGGGGTGGCAATCAGCCCCAGCATTTT. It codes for CASRPIGNRGGNQPQHF.

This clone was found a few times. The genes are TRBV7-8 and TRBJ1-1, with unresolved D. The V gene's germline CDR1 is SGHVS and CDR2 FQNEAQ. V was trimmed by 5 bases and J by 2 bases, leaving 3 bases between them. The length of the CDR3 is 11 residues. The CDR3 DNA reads TGTGCCAGCAGCCACAACACTGAAGCTTTCTTT. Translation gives CASSHNTEAFF.

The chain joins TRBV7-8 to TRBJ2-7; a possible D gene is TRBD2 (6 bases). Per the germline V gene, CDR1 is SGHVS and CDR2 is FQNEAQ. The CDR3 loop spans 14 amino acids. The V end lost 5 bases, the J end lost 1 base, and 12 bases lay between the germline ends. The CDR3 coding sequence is TGTGCCAGCAGCCAGCGTAGCGGTTCCTACGAGCAGTACTTC. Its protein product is CASSQRSGSYEQYF. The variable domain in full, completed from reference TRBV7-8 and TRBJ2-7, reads GAGVSQSPRYKVAKRGQDVALRCDPISGHVSLFWYQQALGQGPEFLTYFQNEAQLDKSGLPSDRFFAERPEGSVSTLKIQRTQQEDSAVYLCASSQRSGSYEQYFGPGTRLTVT.

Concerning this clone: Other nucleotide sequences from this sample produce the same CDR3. DNA for the CDR3: TGTGCCAGCAGCGCTCGAGATGGCTACACCTTC. This translates into CASSARDGYTF. The V gene is TRBV9, the J gene TRBJ1-2; D is unresolved. The germline V and J ends were trimmed by 3 bases and 6 bases, with 6 bases remaining between them. Germline-derived CDR1 and CDR2 are SGDLS and YYNGEE. This CDR3 is built from 11 residues.

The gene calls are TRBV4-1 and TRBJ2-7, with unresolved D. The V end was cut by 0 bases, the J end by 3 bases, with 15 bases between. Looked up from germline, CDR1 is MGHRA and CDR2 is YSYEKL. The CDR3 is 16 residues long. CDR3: CASSQDMAALNYEQYF. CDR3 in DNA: TGCGCCAGCAGCCAAGATATGGCAGCTCTCAACTACGAGCAGTACTTC.

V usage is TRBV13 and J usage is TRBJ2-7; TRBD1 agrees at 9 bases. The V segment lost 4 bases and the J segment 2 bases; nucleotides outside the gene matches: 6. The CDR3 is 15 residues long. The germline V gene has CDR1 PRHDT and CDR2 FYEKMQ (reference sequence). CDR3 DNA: TGTGCCAGCAGCTCGTCCGGGACAGGGACCTACGAGCAGTACTTC. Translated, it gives CASSSSGTGTYEQYF. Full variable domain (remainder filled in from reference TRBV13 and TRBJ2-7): AAGVIQSPRHLIKEKRETATLKCYPIPRHDTVYWYQQGPGQDPQFLISFYEKMQSDKGSIPDRFSAQQFSDYHSELNMSSLELGDSALYFCASSSSGTGTYEQYFGPGTRLTVT.

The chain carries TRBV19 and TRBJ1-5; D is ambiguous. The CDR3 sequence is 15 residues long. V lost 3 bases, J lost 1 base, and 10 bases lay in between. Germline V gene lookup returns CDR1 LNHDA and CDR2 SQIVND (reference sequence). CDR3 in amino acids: CASSIPHFSNQPQHF. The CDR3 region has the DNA TGTGCCAGTAGTATTCCACATTTCAGCAATCAGCCCCAGCATTTT.

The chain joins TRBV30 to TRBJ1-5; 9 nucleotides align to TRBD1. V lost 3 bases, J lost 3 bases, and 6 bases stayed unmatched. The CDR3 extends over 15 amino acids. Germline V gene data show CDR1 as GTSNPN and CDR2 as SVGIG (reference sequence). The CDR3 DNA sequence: TGTGCCTGGAGGTTAGGACAGGGGTTCAATCAGCCCCAGCATTTT. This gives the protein CAWRLGQGFNQPQHF.

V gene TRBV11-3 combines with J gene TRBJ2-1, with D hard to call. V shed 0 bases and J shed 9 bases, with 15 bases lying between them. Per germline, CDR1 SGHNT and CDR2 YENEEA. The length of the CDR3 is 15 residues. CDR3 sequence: CASSLDNRLMGEQFF. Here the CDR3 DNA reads TGTGCCAGCAGCTTAGATAACCGGCTTATGGGTGAGCAGTTCTTC.

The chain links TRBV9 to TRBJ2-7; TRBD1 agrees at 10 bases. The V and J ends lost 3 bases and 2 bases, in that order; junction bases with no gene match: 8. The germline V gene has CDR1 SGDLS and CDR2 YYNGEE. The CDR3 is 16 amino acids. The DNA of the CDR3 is TGTGCCAGCAGCGCAACCGGACAGGGGGGACCCTACGAGCAGTACTTC. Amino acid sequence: CASSATGQGGPYEQYF.

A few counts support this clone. The CDR3 loop is CASSVYREGRTEAFF. The CDR3 nucleotides read TGTGCCAGCAGTGTGTACAGGGAAGGACGGACTGAAGCTTTCTTT. The V and J genes are TRBV6-1 and TRBJ1-1; a possible D gene is TRBD1 (6 bases). The V end lost 4 bases, the J end lost 5 bases, and 17 bases lay between the germline ends. Per the germline V gene, CDR1 is MNHNS and CDR2 is SASEGT. CDR3 length: 15 amino acids.